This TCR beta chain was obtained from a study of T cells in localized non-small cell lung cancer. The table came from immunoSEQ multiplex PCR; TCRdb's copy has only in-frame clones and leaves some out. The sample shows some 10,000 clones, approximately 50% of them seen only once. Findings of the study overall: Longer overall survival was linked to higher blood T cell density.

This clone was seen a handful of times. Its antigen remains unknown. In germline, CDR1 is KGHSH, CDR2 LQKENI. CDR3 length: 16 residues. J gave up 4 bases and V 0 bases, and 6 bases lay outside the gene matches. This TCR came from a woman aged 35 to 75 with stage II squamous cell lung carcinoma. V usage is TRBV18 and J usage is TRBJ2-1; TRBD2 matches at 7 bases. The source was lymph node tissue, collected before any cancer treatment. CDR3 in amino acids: CASSPPAGRLYNEQFF. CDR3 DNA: TGTGCCAGCTCACCACCAGCGGGGAGGTTGTACAATGAGCAGTTCTTC.